This TCR beta chain derives from a study of T cells in Graves' hyperthyroidism and ophthalmopathy. The investigators amplified TCR beta CDR3 regions from RNA transcripts. HTBI primers were used for first-round RT-PCR of the TCR CDR3. TCRdb passed the multiplex PCR reads through MiXCR, listing each CDR3 protein once. The sample records hundreds of thousands of distinct CDR3 sequences, over 35% being singletons. As concerns this clonotype: Its antigen is as yet unknown.

Study-level findings and limits: Most clonotypes expanded in thyroid above 0.001 were likewise present in blood.

The sequenced sample consisted of blood. This clonotype was sampled from a young man with Graves' hyperthyroidism.

CDR3 DNA: TGCAGCGTAGGGGCGGGGGGGACTGAAGCTTTCTTT. It codes for CSVGAGGTEAFF. This sequence joins TRBV29-1 and TRBJ1-1; tentative D call: TRBD1 (5 bases). Germline-derived CDR1 and CDR2 are SQVTM and ANQGSEA. Between the trimmed V and J ends, which lost 6 bases and 5 bases, there was a span of 13 bases. This CDR3 contains 12 residues.